The 22 T cell receptor beta chains below come from one sample, sequenced in a study of blood T cell repertoires in COVID-19. Assay used: immunoSEQ multiplex PCR; TCRdb lists only in-frame clones, some missing. The table includes over 150,000 clones, roughly 86% detected once. Sequenced input: peripheral blood. The receptors derive from a woman aged 60-70 years who had recovered from COVID-19.

V usage is TRBV9 and J usage is TRBJ1-3, with a tentative D call TRBD1 (6 bases). The CDR3 covers 17 residues. The germline V gene has CDR1 SGDLS and CDR2 YYNGEE. The V gene lost 3 bases and the J gene lost 3 bases, with 19 bases spanning the gap. This chain's CDR3 is CASSATGTGLGGNTIYF. CDR3 coding DNA: TGTGCCAGCAGCGCTACAGGGACGGGGTTAGGTGGAAACACCATATATTTT.

The chain recombines TRBV7-9 with TRBJ1-1, with D possibly TRBD1 on 6 matching bases. CDR3 length equals 15 residues. V lost 0 bases and J 6 bases, leaving 14 bases between the germline ends. The V gene's germline CDR1 is SEHNR and CDR2 FQNEAQ (reference sequence). This CDR3 reads CASSLATGLGPEAFF. CDR3 nucleotide sequence: TGTGCCAGCAGCTTAGCGACAGGACTGGGACCTGAAGCTTTCTTT.

The chain couples TRBV6-5 to TRBJ1-2; the match to TRBD1 covers 9 bases. Germline V gene sequence: CDR1 MNHEY, CDR2 SVGAGI. CDR3 length: 14 residues. V shed 6 bases, J shed 8 bases, and the junction held 10 bases outside the gene matches. CDR3 DNA sequence: TGTGCCAGCAGGGCGGGACAGGGAAGTAAGGGCTACACCTTC. This gives the protein CASRAGQGSKGYTF.

This clone was observed once. The chain combines TRBV19 with TRBJ2-3; 7 nucleotides line up with TRBD1. Germline V gene lookup returns CDR1 LNHDA and CDR2 SQIVND (reference sequence). The CDR3 runs to 15 residues. V lost 6 bases and J lost 5; bases outside the gene matches: 11. CDR3 coding DNA: TGTGCCAGTAGGCTGACCCGACAGGGCGGAGATACGCAGTATTTT. This sequence encodes CASRLTRQGGDTQYF.

The chain combines TRBV6-6 with TRBJ2-3; maybe TRBD2 (6 bases). Trimming shortened V by 5 bases and J by 6 bases, and 15 bases separated the two germline ends. The germline V gene has CDR1 MNHNY and CDR2 SVGAGI (reference sequence). The CDR3 has 14 amino acids. As DNA, the CDR3 is TGTGCCAGCAGTCTTCTAGCGCGAGGGGATACGCAGTATTTT. Amino acid sequence: CASSLLARGDTQYF.

The gene calls are TRBV7-8 and TRBJ1-1; maybe TRBD1 (6 bases). The V gene lost 2 bases and the J gene lost 0 bases, with 16 bases spanning the gap. This CDR3 has 17 amino acids. CDR1 is SGHVS, CDR2 FQNEAQ, per germline. In DNA, the CDR3 is TGTGCCAGCAGCTTACTAGGGGCGGGGGCAATGAACACTGAAGCTTTCTTT. This encodes CASSLLGAGAMNTEAFF.

Only one count was recorded for this clone. The chain employs TRBV6-1 and TRBJ1-2; weak D call: TRBD1 (6 bases). Germline V gene lookup returns CDR1 MNHNS and CDR2 SASEGT. There are 13 residues in the CDR3. V was pared by 1 base and J by 7 bases, with 10 bases between. CDR3: CASSEGRGAGYTF. CDR3 DNA sequence: TGTGCCAGCAGTGAAGGGCGGGGGGCTGGCTACACCTTC.

J is TRBJ2-5 and V is TRBV12-3 or TRBV12-4; D gene unclear. This CDR3 region has 13 residues. Trimming left V 2 bases short and J 3 bases short, with 7 bases between. CDR3 DNA: TGTGCCAGCAGTTTACTAAGAGAAGAGACCCAGTACTTC. Its translation: CASSLLREETQYF.

This chain connects TRBV7-9 to TRBJ2-5, with 12 nucleotides matching TRBD2. The V and J ends lost 4 bases and 5 bases, in that order; junction bases with no gene match: 2. From germline, CDR1 is SEHNR and CDR2 FQNEAQ (reference sequence). The CDR3 is 14 residues long. CDR3 DNA: TGTGCCAGCAGCTCCGGGACTAGCGGGGAGACCCAGTACTTC. Translation gives CASSSGTSGETQYF.

The CDR3 sequence is CASSILPFTGEAKNIQYF. In DNA form, the CDR3 reads TGCGCCAGCAGCATCCTCCCTTTTACAGGGGAAGCCAAAAACATTCAGTACTTC. The chain recombines TRBV5-1 with TRBJ2-4; 7 bases are a match to TRBD1. The CDR3 has 18 amino acids. The V segment lost 4 bases and the J segment 0 bases; nucleotides outside the gene matches: 13. Germline loops: CDR1 SGHRS, CDR2 YFSETQ.

In nucleotides, the CDR3 is TGTGCCACCAGTGGCTCACAGGGTGTGGGCACAGATACGCAGTATTTT. Its translation: CATSGSQGVGTDTQYF. The V and J genes are TRBV24-1 and TRBJ2-3; the D gene is possibly TRBD1 (6 bases). This CDR3 spans 16 amino acids. The germline V gene has CDR1 KGHDR and CDR2 SFDVKD. Trimming stripped 5 bases from V and 1 base from J, with 15 bases between.

The chain recombines TRBV28 with TRBJ1-2, with a possible D match to TRBD1 (6 bases). The germline CDR1 and CDR2 sequences are MDHEN and SYDVKM. V lost 10 bases and J 8 bases, leaving 20 bases between the germline ends. There are 13 residues in the CDR3. DNA for the CDR3: TGTGCCATCCTTTGGACAGATGGGTGGGGCTACACCTTC. Its protein is CAILWTDGWGYTF.

This rearrangement joins TRBV19 to TRBJ1-5; D possibly corresponds to TRBD1 (6 bases). Germline values: CDR1 LNHDA, CDR2 SQIVND (reference sequence). V was cut by 2 bases and J by 3 bases, with 17 bases left in between. CDR3 length equals 17 residues. CDR3 DNA sequence: TGTGCCAGTAGTATACTTACGGACGGGACATACAATCAGCCCCAGCATTTT. The encoded protein is CASSILTDGTYNQPQHF. Using reference TRBV19 and TRBJ1-5 for the parts outside the CDR3, the full variable domain is DGGITQSPKYLFRKEGQNVTLSCEQNLNHDAMYWYRQDPGQGLRLIYYSQIVNDFQKGDIAEGYSVSREKKESFPLTVTSAQKNPTAFYLCASSILTDGTYNQPQHFGDGTRLSIL.

J is TRBJ1-4 and V is TRBV5-4; a possible D gene is TRBD1 (5 bases). V shed 2 bases and J shed 5 bases, with 13 bases lying between them. Germline-derived CDR1 and CDR2 are SGHNT and YYREEE (reference sequence). This CDR3 has 15 amino acids. CDR3 in DNA: TGTGCCAGCAGCTTCGAGGGGCGGGAGAATGAAAAACTGTTTTTT. This encodes CASSFEGRENEKLFF.

As for this clone: This specimen includes other DNA sequences encoding the same CDR3. The V call is TRBV5-1, the J call TRBJ1-5, with D tentatively TRBD1 (6 bases). The CDR3 loop spans 14 amino acids. Germline values: CDR1 SGHRS, CDR2 YFSETQ. Deletions cut 0 bases from V and 3 bases from J, with 7 bases between. The CDR3 reads CASSLGQDNQPQHF. CDR3 DNA: TGCGCCAGCAGCTTGGGACAGGACAATCAGCCCCAGCATTTT.

V and J are TRBV3-1 (or the pseudogene TRBV3-2) and TRBJ1-1; tentative D call: TRBD1 (5 bases). Trimming took 3 bases from V and 4 from J, leaving 12 bases between them. Germline values: CDR1 LGHDT, CDR2 YNNKEL (reference sequence). The length of the CDR3 is 14 residues. The CDR3 nucleotides are TGTGCCAGCAGCCAGGGGCGAGGTGGCACTGAAGCTTTCTTT. Protein product: CASSQGRGGTEAFF.

V usage is TRBV5-1 and J usage is TRBJ2-3; D might be TRBD2 (6 bases). The CDR3 sequence is 13 residues long. V was trimmed by 6 bases and J by 3 bases, leaving 11 bases between them. The germline V gene encodes CDR1 SGHRS and CDR2 YFSETQ. The CDR3 DNA sequence: TGCGCCAGCAACGGCGGAGGGACAGATACGCAGTATTTT. It yields the protein CASNGGGTDTQYF.

Remarks on this clone: Different DNA sequences within this sample yield the same CDR3. This rearrangement joins TRBV5-1 to TRBJ1-1, with 7 nucleotides matching TRBD1. Losses at the gene ends were 4 bases for V and 2 bases for J; bases not matched to a gene: 5. The length of the CDR3 is 14 residues. Germline assignment: CDR1 SGHRS and CDR2 YFSETQ. The CDR3 sequence is CASSQGQPNTEAFF. CDR3 DNA sequence: TGCGCCAGCAGCCAGGGACAGCCCAACACTGAAGCTTTCTTT.

The chain recombines TRBV28 with TRBJ2-1; TRBD2 matches 9 bases. The CDR3 runs 15 residues. The germline V gene has CDR1 MDHEN and CDR2 SYDVKM. The trim removed 2 bases at V and 10 bases at J, leaving 9 bases unmatched. The CDR3 loop is CASSLIRGGAREQFF. DNA of the CDR3: TGTGCCAGCAGTTTAATCCGCGGGGGGGCCCGAGAGCAGTTCTTC.

This sequence joins TRBV20-1 and TRBJ2-2; the match to TRBD1 covers 9 bases. CDR3 length: 19 amino acids. Germline-derived CDR1 and CDR2 are DFQATT and SNEGSKA (reference sequence). Trimming cost V 3 bases and J 7 bases; bases outside gene matches: 21. The CDR3 protein is CSASAGTGLLLKGDGELFF. The CDR3 DNA follows: TGCAGTGCTAGTGCCGGGACAGGGCTCCTTTTAAAGGGGGACGGGGAGCTGTTTTTT.

The rearrangement joins TRBV4-1 to TRBJ2-3; 8 bases agree with TRBD1. The CDR3 consists of 15 residues. Trimming removed 5 bases from V and 3 bases from J; junction bases left unmatched: 7. CDR1 and CDR2 (germline): MGHRA, YSYEKL. The CDR3 nucleotides read TGCGCCAGCAGCGTCCAGGGGGCGAAAACAGATACGCAGTATTTT. Amino acids: CASSVQGAKTDTQYF.

The chain uses TRBV11-2 and TRBJ1-6, with 8 bases matching TRBD1. The ends lost 5 bases at V and 9 bases at J; junction bases unmatched: 12. CDR3 size: 16 residues. The germline V gene encodes CDR1 SGHAT and CDR2 FQNNGV. The CDR3 sequence is CASSAQTGVLGSPLHF. In nucleotides, the CDR3 is TGTGCCAGCAGCGCCCAGACAGGGGTGCTGGGTTCACCCCTCCACTTT.